One and the same sample provided the 20 T cell receptor beta chains below, sequenced in a study of T-cell memory formation after mild COVID-19. One entry per CDR3 protein, called by TCRdb with MiXCR from the 5' RACE reads. The table lists some 600,000 distinct CDR3 sequences, approximately 15% of them singletons. The sample taken for sequencing was PBMCs or a T cell subset sorted from them (not recorded which). These receptor sequences come from an adult woman who had mild COVID-19 (a few samples of this study predate the infection). Cell type and time point are not known.

The J gene is TRBJ2-2, the V gene TRBV4-2; 8 nucleotides align to TRBD1. The CDR3 is 14 residues long. CDR1 is LGHNA, CDR2 YNFKEQ, per germline. Losses at the gene ends were 7 bases for V and 4 bases for J; bases not matched to a gene: 5. For the CDR3, the DNA is TGTGCCAGCAAGAGGACAGGGCTCACCGGGGAGCTGTTTTTT. Translation: CASKRTGLTGELFF.

This chain uses TRBV4-2 with TRBJ2-7; perhaps TRBD2 as D (6 bases). Germline V lookup: CDR1 LGHNA, CDR2 YNFKEQ. V shed 0 bases and J shed 2 bases, with 11 bases lying between them. The CDR3 runs to 15 residues. The CDR3 coding sequence is TGTGCCAGCAGCCAAGACCGCCGCGGGGCCTACGAGCAGTACTTC. Protein: CASSQDRRGAYEQYF.

This clonotype was seen a handful of times. The genes are TRBV4-1 and TRBJ1-1; D is undetermined. This CDR3 is built from 16 residues. V lost 0 bases, J lost 2 bases, and 13 bases lay in between. Per the germline V gene, CDR1 is MGHRA and CDR2 is YSYEKL. CDR3 bases: TGCGCCAGCAGCCAAGAAGCGATCAGTGGAAACACTGAAGCTTTCTTT. This encodes CASSQEAISGNTEAFF.

This clonotype was seen only a few times. The chain recombines TRBV20-1 with TRBJ1-2; D gene ambiguous. The CDR3 runs to 12 residues. Trimming left V 0 bases short and J 8 bases short, with 10 bases between. Germline V gene sequence: CDR1 DFQATT, CDR2 SNEGSKA (reference sequence). CDR3 amino acids: CSARDALYGYTF. The CDR3 nucleotides read TGCAGTGCTAGAGACGCACTTTACGGCTACACCTTC.

This clonotype was observed a handful of times. This chain's CDR3 is CSATATGTSGSKNEQFF. For the CDR3, the DNA is TGCAGTGCAACTGCCACCGGGACTAGCGGGAGTAAAAATGAGCAGTTCTTC. The V call is TRBV20-1, the J call TRBJ2-1, with 14 positions matching TRBD2. The V gene end was trimmed by 6 bases and the J gene end by 7 bases; junction bases not matched to a gene: 14. Germline lookup yields CDR1 DFQATT and CDR2 SNEGSKA (reference sequence). This CDR3 region has 17 residues.

This clonotype came up a few times. This chain connects TRBV3-1 to TRBJ2-7; D remains ambiguous. This CDR3 is built from 14 residues. Germline V gives CDR1 LGHDT, CDR2 YNNKEL (reference sequence). V dropped 4 bases and J dropped 2 bases, with 12 bases sitting between them. The CDR3 is CASSPSAAPYEQYF. The CDR3 nucleotides read TGTGCCAGCAGCCCGTCTGCGGCCCCCTACGAGCAGTACTTC.

This clonotype came up a few times. The gene calls are TRBV7-2 and TRBJ2-7, with TRBD1 identical over 9 bases. Germline V gene lookup returns CDR1 SGHTA and CDR2 FQGNSA. The CDR3 is 15 amino acids. Trimming cost V 10 bases and J 2 bases; bases outside gene matches: 12. The CDR3 nucleotides are TGTGCCACGGCAAAGGGGTGGACAGGGGCCTACGAGCAGTACTTC. Translating gives CATAKGWTGAYEQYF.

Comment on this clonotype: One junction end disagrees with the germline gene, perhaps due to a read error. The J gene is TRBJ1-3, the V gene TRBV20-1, with 7 bases fitting TRBD1. The CDR3 is 17 residues long. Germline V lookup: CDR1 DFQATT, CDR2 SNEGSKA (reference sequence). The CDR3 sequence: CSAITSRGQISVNTIYF. The CDR3 DNA follows: TGCAGTGCTATAACCTCCCGGGGACAGATTTCTGTAAACACCATATATTTT.

A few counts support this clonotype. This chain joins TRBV5-1 and TRBJ2-1; 10 bases line up with TRBD1. V trimming: 7 bases; J trimming: 8 bases; junction bases outside the gene matches: 9. Germline V CDR1 and CDR2: SGHRS, YFSETQ. The CDR3 is 14 residues long. Here the CDR3 reads CASSLGQGSDEQFF. The CDR3 nucleotides read TGCGCCAGCTCCTTGGGACAGGGGAGCGATGAGCAGTTCTTC. The full variable domain, in which reference TRBV5-1 and TRBJ2-1 provide the parts outside the CDR3, is KAGVTQTPRYLIKTRGQQVTLSCSPISGHRSVSWYQQTPGQGLQFLFEYFSETQRNKGNFPGRFSGRQFSNSRSEMNVSTLELGDSALYLCASSLGQGSDEQFFGPGTRLTVL.

V is TRBV6-2 or TRBV6-3 and J is TRBJ2-2, with 14 nucleotides matching TRBD2. The CDR3 runs 17 residues. The germline V gene has CDR1 MNHEY and CDR2 SVGEGT. With 2 bases clipped from V and 5 bases from J, the junction kept 4 bases outside the gene matches. The CDR3 nucleotides are TGTGCCAGCAGTTACCGGGGACTAGCGGGAGCAACCGGGGAGCTGTTTTTT. It yields the protein CASSYRGLAGATGELFF.

The sample holds many counts of this clonotype. V is TRBV5-1 and J is TRBJ1-1, with D maybe TRBD1 (5 bases). The CDR3 has 15 amino acids. Germline CDR1 reads SGHRS; CDR2 reads YFSETQ. V shed 0 bases and J shed 1 base, with 10 bases lying between them. CDR3 bases: TGCGCCAGCAGCTTGGGGGGCCAAGGGAACACTGAAGCTTTCTTT. Encoded protein: CASSLGGQGNTEAFF.

This clonotype was seen a few times. The V gene is TRBV20-1, the J gene TRBJ1-2, with D unresolved. The CDR3 runs to 13 residues. From germline, CDR1 is DFQATT and CDR2 SNEGSKA (reference sequence). Trimming stripped 4 bases from V and 7 bases from J, with 16 bases between. The DNA of the CDR3 is TGCAGTGCTAACCCGGGAGTCAGGCCTGGCTACACCTTC. This encodes CSANPGVRPGYTF.

The CDR3 nucleotides read TGCAGCGTTGAAGTGTTCAGAGAAGAGACCCAGTACTTC. Translating it yields CSVEVFREETQYF. The V call is TRBV29-1, the J call TRBJ2-5; D gene uncertain. The V end was cut by 1 base, the J end by 3 bases, with 9 bases between. The CDR3 has 13 amino acids. Germline CDR1 SQVTM, CDR2 ANQGSEA. The whole variable domain, remainder taken from reference TRBV29-1 and TRBJ2-5, is SAVISQKPSRDICQRGTSLTIQCQVDSQVTMMFWYRQQPGQSLTLIATANQGSEATYESGFVIDKFPISRPNLTFSTLTVSNMSPEDSSIYLCSVEVFREETQYFGPGTRLLVL.

This clonotype turned up a few times. The chain employs TRBV7-2 and TRBJ1-2; TRBD1 is a possible D gene (5 bases). The V gene lost 2 bases and the J gene lost 6 bases, with 13 bases spanning the gap. Germline V gene lookup returns CDR1 SGHTA and CDR2 FQGNSA. This CDR3 comprises 14 residues. The CDR3 reads CASSLLPGKDGYTF. Written as DNA, the CDR3 is TGTGCCAGCAGCTTACTCCCAGGGAAGGATGGCTACACCTTC.

The genes are TRBV12-3 or TRBV12-4 and TRBJ1-1, with 7 nucleotides matching TRBD1. Unmatched junction bases numbered 11, after V lost 5 bases and J lost 5 bases. The CDR3 loop spans 15 amino acids. CDR3 coding DNA: TGTGCCAGCAGTCCTCAAAGGGGGCGCAAGACTGAAGCTTTCTTT. Its translation: CASSPQRGRKTEAFF.

This clonotype was seen many times. The genes are TRBV7-8 and TRBJ2-2, with D unresolved. Germline CDR1 reads SGHVS; CDR2 reads FQNEAQ. V was clipped by 2 bases and J by 8 bases, with 3 bases between them. The CDR3 covers 11 residues. CDR3 sequence (DNA): TGTGCCAGCAGCTTATTAGGGGAGCTGTTTTTT. It translates to CASSLLGELFF.

This clonotype has ten or more counts. This rearrangement joins TRBV7-9 to TRBJ2-5, with D tentatively TRBD1 or TRBD2 (5 bases each). CDR1 and CDR2 (germline): SEHNR, FQNEAQ (reference sequence). V was trimmed by 1 base and J by 4 bases, leaving 22 bases between them. The CDR3 is 18 residues long. The CDR3 loop is CASSLEGRPGIEGETQYF. The DNA for the CDR3 is TGTGCCAGCAGCTTAGAGGGACGGCCAGGGATTGAGGGAGAGACCCAGTACTTC.

This chain joins TRBV7-2 and TRBJ1-5, with 7 bases identical to TRBD1. V trimming: 5 bases; J trimming: 7 bases; junction bases outside the gene matches: 11. This CDR3 spans 15 amino acids. Germline values: CDR1 SGHTA, CDR2 FQGNSA. In nucleotides, the CDR3 is TGTGCCAGCAGCCGGACCCAGGGGGTACGGCAGCCCCAGCATTTT. The encoded protein is CASSRTQGVRQPQHF. Full variable domain (missing parts from reference TRBV7-2 and TRBJ1-5): GAGVSQSPSNKVTEKGKDVELRCDPISGHTALYWYRQSLGQGLEFLIYFQGNSAPDKSGLPSDRFSAERTGGSVSTLTIQRTQQEDSAVYLCASSRTQGVRQPQHFGDGTRLSIL.

This clonotype was observed many times. This chain joins TRBV15 and TRBJ2-7; D is perhaps TRBD1 (5 bases). V gave up 0 bases and J gave up 5 bases, with 11 bases separating them. Germline CDR1 LNHNV, CDR2 YYDKDF (reference sequence). The CDR3 has 14 amino acids. The CDR3 sequence: CATSRDVGPNEQYF. The CDR3 bases are TGTGCCACCAGCAGAGATGTGGGGCCCAACGAGCAGTACTTC.

In its sample, this clonotype was seen a few times. The V gene is TRBV7-8, the J gene TRBJ1-6, with unresolved D. Trimming removed 5 bases from V and 7 bases from J, with 12 bases in between. The CDR3 length is 14 residues. The germline V gene encodes CDR1 SGHVS and CDR2 FQNEAQ. The CDR3 is CASSARASNSPLHF. CDR3 DNA: TGTGCCAGCAGCGCCCGGGCCTCAAATTCACCCCTCCACTTT.